A selection of T cell receptor beta chains follows, all from one sample in a study of cytomegalovirus exposure and HLA in healthy donors. Profiling relied on immunoSEQ multiplex PCR, and the TCRdb table lists in-frame clones only, not all of them. In the table there are 150,000 to 200,000 clones, approximately 65% of which are singletons. What was sequenced was PBMCs. The receptors shown here come from a man aged 35 to 55 in good health and CMV-seronegative. CDR3s include the opening cysteine and the closing phenylalanine or tryptophan. Fields, in order: D gene, J gene, clone size, V gene, CDR3 DNA, CDR3 protein. D genes are given only for firm matches. A row's size may be missing; if present it is once, few, many or a size class.

NA TRBJ2-7 NA TRBV6-1 TGTGCCAGCAGTGCTGGTGGGGACTCCTACGAGCAGTACTTC CASSAGGDSYEQYF
NA TRBJ2-5 few TRBV18 TGTGCCAGCTCACTTAACCGGGGAGAGGAGACCCAGTACTTC CASSLNRGEETQYF
NA TRBJ2-1 few TRBV11-3 TGTGCCAGCAGCTTAGGGGCTAGCGCGAACAATGAGCAGTTCTTC CASSLGASANNEQFF
NA TRBJ2-7 NA TRBV6-1 TGTGCCAGCAGCGAAGGGATTGGGCCCTACGAGCAGTACTTC CASSEGIGPYEQYF
NA TRBJ2-2 few TRBV7-2 TGTGCCAGCAGCTTAGACGTAGGGAGCGCCGGGGAGCTGTTTTTT CASSLDVGSAGELFF
TRBD2 TRBJ2-3 NA TRBV6-5 TGTGCCAGCAGCGGACTAGCGGGGGGGCAACATACGCAGTATTTT CASSGLAGGQHTQYF
NA TRBJ2-7 NA TRBV6-5 TGTGCCAGCAGTTCCGGGACTTCCTACGAGCAGTACTTC CASSSGTSYEQYF
TRBD2 TRBJ2-7 NA TRBV27 TGTGCCAGCAGTTTATCAAGTAGCGGGAGTGTCGAGCAGTACTTC CASSLSSSGSVEQYF
NA TRBJ2-1 NA TRBV28 TGTGCCAGCAAGTTCTCGGGAGGACAGAAGTTCTTC CASKFSGGQKFF
TRBD2 TRBJ2-5 NA TRBV7-6 TGTGCCAGCAGCACTCATCTAGCGGCCCAAGAGACCCAGTACTTC CASSTHLAAQETQYF
TRBD1 TRBJ2-2 NA TRBV7-9 TGTTCCAGCAGCCAACTAACAGGGGGCGCTCCCGGGGAGCTGTTTTTT CSSSQLTGGAPGELFF
TRBD1 TRBJ1-2 NA TRBV19 TGTGCCAGTACCTACAGGGGGCTAATGGGAGGCTACACCTTC CASTYRGLMGGYTF
TRBD2 TRBJ2-2 NA TRBV19 TGTGCCAGTGTCCGAAGCGGGAGTAAAGCCGGGGAGCTGTTTTTT CASVRSGSKAGELFF
TRBD1 TRBJ2-7 NA TRBV27 TGTGCCAGCAGTCCGCTACAGGGGTCTAACTACGAGCAGTACTTC CASSPLQGSNYEQYF
TRBD1 TRBJ1-3 NA TRBV30 TGTGCCTGGGGAACAGGGGGCACTGGAAACACCATATATTTT CAWGTGGTGNTIYF
TRBD1 TRBJ1-4 NA TRBV19 TGTGCCAGCTCAGCCGGGACAGGGGACGAAAAACTGTTTTTT CASSAGTGDEKLFF
NA TRBJ2-7 NA TRBV7-9 TGTGCCAGCAGCTTCCCCGGCTCCTACGAGCAGTACTTC CASSFPGSYEQYF
NA TRBJ1-5 NA TRBV7-9 TGTTCCAGCAGCTCCCTCGTCCCAGGGAAGAGCAATCAGCCCCAGCATTTT CSSSSLVPGKSNQPQHF
TRBD2 TRBJ2-5 NA TRBV5-6 TGTGCCAGCAGCTTCCGGGGGGGGAGCCAAGAGACCCAGTACTTC CASSFRGGSQETQYF
NA TRBJ1-5 NA TRBV11-2 TGTGCGGGGGGGGGATTACCAAGCAATCAGCCCCAGCATTTT CAGGGLPSNQPQHF
TRBD1 TRBJ2-1 NA TRBV11-2 TGTGCCAGCAGCTGGACAGGGGGCTCCTACAATGAGCAGTTCTTC CASSWTGGSYNEQFF
NA TRBJ1-6 NA TRBV28 TGTGCCAGCAGTCAGAGAGGCTCTAATTCACCCCTCCACTTT CASSQRGSNSPLHF
TRBD2 TRBJ2-5 NA TRBV5-1 TGCGCCAGCAGCCCCGGACTAGCGGGATTTCAAGAGACCCAGTACTTC CASSPGLAGFQETQYF
TRBD2 TRBJ2-1 NA TRBV6-5 TGTGCCAGCAGTCGAGCGGGACGAGCCTACAATGAGCAGTTCTTC CASSRAGRAYNEQFF
NA TRBJ2-4 NA TRBV6-1 TGTGCCAGCAGGGACTTAAACATTCAGTACTTC CASRDLNIQYF
NA TRBJ1-1 few TRBV10-3 TGTGCCATCAGGGGACATAAAGGGAACACTGAAGCTTTCTTT CAIRGHKGNTEAFF
TRBD2 TRBJ2-7 NA TRBV5-1 TGCGCCAGCAGCTTGGGCTCGGGAGGGCCCTACGAGCAGTACTTC CASSLGSGGPYEQYF
TRBD1 TRBJ1-2 NA TRBV18 TGTGCCAGCTCACCACCGGGACAGGATTATGGCTACACCTTC CASSPPGQDYGYTF
NA TRBJ1-3 NA TRBV19 TGTGCCAGTAGTGCGGGGCCCTCTGGAAACACCATATATTTT CASSAGPSGNTIYF
NA TRBJ1-1 NA TRBV30 TGTGCCTGGAGTTCGACCCGACAGGCGTGGGGCACTGAAGCTTTCTTT CAWSSTRQAWGTEAFF
NA TRBJ2-4 few TRBV5-1 TGCGCCAGCAGCTTGAGAGGGCAGCCGTTAGCCAAAAACATTCAGTACTTC CASSLRGQPLAKNIQYF
NA TRBJ1-1 NA TRBV6-1 TGTGCCAGCAGTGCCTTTAATTCGAACACTGAAGCTTTCTTT CASSAFNSNTEAFF
NA TRBJ1-1 few TRBV5-4 TGTGCCAGCAGCCGAATTCAAAACAGGGCCTCTGAAGCTTTCTTT CASSRIQNRASEAFF
TRBD2 TRBJ2-5 once TRBV18 TGTGCCAGCTCACCACCGTCAGGGGTAGCGGGAGTGGAGACCCAGTACTTC CASSPPSGVAGVETQYF
NA TRBJ1-1 NA TRBV30 TGTGCCTGGAGGATAACGAGGAACACTGAAGCTTTCTTT CAWRITRNTEAFF
NA TRBJ1-2 NA TRBV19 TGTGCCAGTATAGGGACAGGCTACACCTTC CASIGTGYTF
NA TRBJ1-2 NA TRBV19 TGTGCCAGTAGTATTTTAGGCGGAACTAACTATGGCTACACCTTC CASSILGGTNYGYTF
NA TRBJ1-2 NA TRBV6-1 TGTGCCAGCAGTGAAGCGTCGGGGGGATCGCAGTATGGCTACACCTTC CASSEASGGSQYGYTF
NA TRBJ2-1 few TRBV19 TGTGCCAGTAGCTACGGCGGAAGCTCCTACAATGAGCAGTTCTTC CASSYGGSSYNEQFF
NA TRBJ1-1 NA TRBV5-1 TGCGCCAGCAGCTTGGTTGTGGGGCTAAACACTGAAGCTTTCTTT CASSLVVGLNTEAFF
NA TRBJ2-3 NA TRBV7-9 TGTGCCAGCAGCGTCGACAAGCATACGCAGTATTTT CASSVDKHTQYF
NA TRBJ2-5 few TRBV30 TGTGCCTGGAGTGTACGGGAGAGGACCCAGTACTTC CAWSVRERTQYF
TRBD2 TRBJ2-1 NA TRBV5-8 TGTGCCAGCAGGAGAGCGGGGGGGTTCAATGAGCAGTTCTTC CASRRAGGFNEQFF
NA TRBJ2-7 NA TRBV6-4 TGTGCCAGCAGTGAATACAGGGTCTATGTGTACTTC CASSEYRVYVYF
TRBD1 TRBJ1-5 few TRBV7-9 TGTGCCAGCAGCTTAGGAGGGACAGGCGAATGGCCCCAGCATTTT CASSLGGTGEWPQHF
TRBD2 TRBJ2-2 NA TRBV18 TGTGCCAGCTCGCCCGGACTAGCGGGAGTTACCGGGGAGCTGTTTTTT CASSPGLAGVTGELFF
TRBD2 TRBJ2-4 once TRBV28 TGTGCCAGCAGTTCACGGGGGGTTCAGTACTTC CASSSRGVQYF
NA TRBJ1-1 NA TRBV19 TGTGCCAGCGCGAGAGGGGGAAGCACTGAAGCTTTCTTT CASARGGSTEAFF
NA TRBJ1-1 NA TRBV19 TGTGCCAGTAGTTCATCCACGAGTGGACAGAAAGCTTTCTTT CASSSSTSGQKAFF
NA TRBJ2-1 NA TRBV5-4 TGTGCCAGCACCGTCACAGGGTTCGAGTTAGGTGAGCAGTTCTTC CASTVTGFELGEQFF
NA TRBJ1-2 NA TRBV19 TGTGCCAGTAGTACTACAGGGATCAATCTTGGCTACACCTTC CASSTTGINLGYTF